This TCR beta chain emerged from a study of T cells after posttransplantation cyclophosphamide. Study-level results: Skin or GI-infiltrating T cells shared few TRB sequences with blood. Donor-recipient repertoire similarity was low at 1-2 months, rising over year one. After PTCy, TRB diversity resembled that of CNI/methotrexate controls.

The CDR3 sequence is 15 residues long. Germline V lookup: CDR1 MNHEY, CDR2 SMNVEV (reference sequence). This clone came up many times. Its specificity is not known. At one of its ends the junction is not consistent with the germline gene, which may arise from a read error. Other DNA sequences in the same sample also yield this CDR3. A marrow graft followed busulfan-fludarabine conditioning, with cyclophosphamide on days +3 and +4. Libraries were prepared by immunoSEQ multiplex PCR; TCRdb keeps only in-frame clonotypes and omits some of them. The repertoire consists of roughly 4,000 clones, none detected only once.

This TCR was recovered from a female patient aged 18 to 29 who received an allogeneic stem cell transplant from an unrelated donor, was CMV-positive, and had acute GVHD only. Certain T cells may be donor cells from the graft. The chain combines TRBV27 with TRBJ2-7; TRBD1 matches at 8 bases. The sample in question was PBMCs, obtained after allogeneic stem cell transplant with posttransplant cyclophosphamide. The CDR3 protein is CASSKTGGPFYEQYF. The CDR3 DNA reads TGTGCTAGCAGTAAAACAGGGGGACCATTCTACGAGCAGTACTTC.